These 9 T cell receptor beta chains share one sample of origin, sequenced in a study of blood T cell repertoires in COVID-19. Here immunoSEQ multiplex PCR was the method, and the copy in TCRdb shows in-frame clones only, minus some. The sample contains 93,000 or so clones, more than 75% of which appear only once. The sequenced sample was peripheral blood. The receptors were gathered from a human donor in a cohort sampled during active COVID-19.

This clone was seen just once. The chain joins TRBV15 to TRBJ2-2; the match to TRBD2 covers 8 bases. The CDR3 has 17 amino acids. Germline V lookup: CDR1 LNHNV, CDR2 YYDKDF (reference sequence). V lost 3 bases and J lost 1; bases outside the gene matches: 7. The CDR3 DNA is TGTGCCACCAGCAGCCCGACCGGGAGGGGGAACACCGGGGAGCTGTTTTTT. This encodes CATSSPTGRGNTGELFF.

A note on this clone: One end of the junction fails to match germline, which may point to a read error. The chain is built from TRBV7-2 and TRBJ2-3; possible D gene TRBD2, 5 bases. The germline V gene encodes CDR1 SGHTA and CDR2 FQGNSA. The CDR3 extends over 12 amino acids. In DNA, the CDR3 is TGTGCCAGCAGCTTAAACAGCGGCCTTCAGGATTTT. Its protein product is CASSLNSGLQDF.

V gene TRBV7-6 combines with J gene TRBJ2-7; a weak D match, TRBD1 (6 bases). Per germline, CDR1 SGHVS and CDR2 FNYEAQ. V was cut by 0 bases and J by 2 bases, with 8 bases left in between. This CDR3 region has 14 residues. In nucleotides, the CDR3 is TGTGCCAGCAGCTTAGCCCAGGGGCCCTACGAGCAGTACTTC. Its protein is CASSLAQGPYEQYF.

The chain links TRBV5-5 to TRBJ1-3; 8 bases are a match to TRBD1. Germline V gene data show CDR1 as SGHKS and CDR2 as YYEKEE (reference sequence). J was trimmed by 8 bases and V by 4 bases; bases with no gene match: 14. The CDR3 consists of 16 residues. The CDR3 DNA reads as TGTGCCAGCAGCCCGCTCGGGGCAGGGGGCTCAGACACCATATATTTT. As protein: CASSPLGAGGSDTIYF. Full variable domain (rest looked up from reference TRBV5-5 and TRBJ1-3): DAGVTQSPTHLIKTRGQQVTLRCSPISGHKSVSWYQQVLGQGPQFIFQYYEKEERGRGNFPDRFSARQFPNYSSELNVNALLLGDSALYLCASSPLGAGGSDTIYFGEGSWLTVV.

V and J are TRBV4-3 and TRBJ2-1; TRBD2 matches 7 bases. The V gene end was trimmed by 1 base and the J gene end by 7 bases; junction bases not matched to a gene: 7. Germline lookup yields CDR1 LGHNA and CDR2 YSLEER. CDR3 length: 15 residues. CDR3 DNA sequence: TGCGCCAGCAGCCAAGGCCAGCGGGGTGTAAATGAGCAGTTCTTC. This encodes CASSQGQRGVNEQFF.

CDR3 in DNA: TGCGCCAGCAGCCAAGAGACAGGCCAGGGGGTTAACTATGGCTACACCTTC. Amino acids: CASSQETGQGVNYGYTF. V usage is TRBV4-3 and J usage is TRBJ1-2, with 7 bases fitting TRBD1. The CDR3 loop spans 17 amino acids. The germline gives CDR1 LGHNA, CDR2 YSLEER. V dropped 0 bases and J dropped 1; count of bases not matched to a gene: 8.

In its sample, this clone was seen many times. This chain links TRBV19 with TRBJ1-5, with 9 nucleotides matching TRBD1. The ends lost 6 bases at V and 2 bases at J; junction bases unmatched: 5. This CDR3 has 15 residues. The germline V gene has CDR1 LNHDA and CDR2 SQIVND (reference sequence). The CDR3 DNA reads TGTGCCAGTAGAAAACAGGGGGCGGGCAATCAGCCCCAGCATTTT. This encodes CASRKQGAGNQPQHF.

This rearrangement joins TRBV11-3 to TRBJ2-2; D is uncertain. The CDR3 sequence is 15 residues long. Trimming shortened V by 6 bases and J by 6 bases, and 17 bases separated the two germline ends. Per the germline V gene, CDR1 is SGHNT and CDR2 is YENEEA. The CDR3 DNA follows: TGTGCCAGCAGATCAACTGCACAGCATGCCGGGGAGCTGTTTTTT. Translated, it gives CASRSTAQHAGELFF.

This clone showed up many times. This rearrangement joins TRBV2 to TRBJ2-1; 9 positions agree with TRBD2. V lost 4 bases to trimming and J lost 7 bases; unmatched junction nucleotides: 5. Germline CDR1 is SNHLY and CDR2 is FYNNEI. The CDR3 spans 14 residues. CDR3 nucleotides: TGTGCCAGCAGTGGCGGGGGGGCGTTGAATGAGCAGTTCTTC. Its translation is CASSGGGALNEQFF.